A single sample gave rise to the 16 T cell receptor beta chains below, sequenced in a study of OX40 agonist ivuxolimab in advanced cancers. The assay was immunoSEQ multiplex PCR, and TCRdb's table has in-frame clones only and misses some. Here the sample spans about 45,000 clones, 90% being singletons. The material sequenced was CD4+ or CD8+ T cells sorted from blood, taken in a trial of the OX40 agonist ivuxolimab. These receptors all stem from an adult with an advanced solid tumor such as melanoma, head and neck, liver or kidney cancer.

CDR3 in amino acids: CASSEAPQGTGETQYF. The CDR3, as DNA: TGTGCCAGCAGTGAAGCTCCGCAGGGGACGGGGGAGACCCAGTACTTC. The V and J genes are TRBV6-1 and TRBJ2-5; the D gene is possibly TRBD1 (6 bases). The CDR3 contains 16 residues. Trimming stripped 0 bases from V and 5 bases from J, with 16 bases between. Germline CDR1 and CDR2: MNHNS and SASEGT.

The CDR3 nucleotides read TGTGCCAGTAGTGCCGCCCCCGGGACAGGGGGTGGCTACACCTTC. It encodes CASSAAPGTGGGYTF. The gene calls are TRBV19 and TRBJ1-2, with 11 bases fitting TRBD1. Germline CDR1 reads LNHDA; CDR2 reads SQIVND (reference sequence). This CDR3 contains 15 residues. The ends lost 5 bases at V and 7 bases at J; junction bases unmatched: 9.

This chain's CDR3 is CASSLDPPSGWYNEQFF. The CDR3 DNA reads as TGTGCCAGCAGCTTAGACCCCCCTAGCGGGTGGTACAATGAGCAGTTCTTC. The V and J genes are TRBV7-6 and TRBJ2-1, with 8 nucleotides matching TRBD2. Trimming at V came to 1 base and at J to 4 bases, leaving 9 bases not matched to a gene. Germline V gene lookup returns CDR1 SGHVS and CDR2 FNYEAQ. CDR3 length equals 17 residues.

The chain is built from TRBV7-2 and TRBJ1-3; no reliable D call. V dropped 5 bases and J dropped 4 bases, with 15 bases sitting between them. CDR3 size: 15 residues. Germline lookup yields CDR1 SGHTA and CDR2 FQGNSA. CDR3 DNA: TGTGCCAGCAGCCCCCGTGGAGGAGCAGGAAACACCATATATTTT. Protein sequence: CASSPRGGAGNTIYF.

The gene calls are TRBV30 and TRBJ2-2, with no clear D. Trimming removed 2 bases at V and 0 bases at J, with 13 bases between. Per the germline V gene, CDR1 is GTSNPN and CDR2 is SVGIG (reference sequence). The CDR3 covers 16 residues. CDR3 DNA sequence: TGTGCCTGGAGTTTGATCCTGACCGCGAACACCGGGGAGCTGTTTTTT. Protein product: CAWSLILTANTGELFF.

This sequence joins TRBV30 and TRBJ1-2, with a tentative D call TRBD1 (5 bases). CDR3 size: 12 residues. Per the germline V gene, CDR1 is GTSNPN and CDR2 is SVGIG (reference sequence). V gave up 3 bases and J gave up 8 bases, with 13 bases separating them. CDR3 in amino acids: CAWRTAGYGYTF. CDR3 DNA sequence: TGTGCCTGGAGGACCGCAGGGTACGGCTACACCTTC. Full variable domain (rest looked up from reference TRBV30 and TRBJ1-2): SQTIHQWPATLVQPVGSPLSLECTVEGTSNPNLYWYRQAAGRGLQLLFYSVGIGQISSEVPQNLSASRPQDRQFILSSKKLLLSDSGFYLCAWRTAGYGYTFGSGTRLTVV.

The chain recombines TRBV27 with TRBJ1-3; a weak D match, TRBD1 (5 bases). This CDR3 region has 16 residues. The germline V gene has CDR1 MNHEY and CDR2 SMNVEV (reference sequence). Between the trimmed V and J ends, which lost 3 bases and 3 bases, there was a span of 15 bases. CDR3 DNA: TGTGCCAGCAGTTTCCAGGTCCAGACAGATGGAAACACCATATATTTT. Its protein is CASSFQVQTDGNTIYF.

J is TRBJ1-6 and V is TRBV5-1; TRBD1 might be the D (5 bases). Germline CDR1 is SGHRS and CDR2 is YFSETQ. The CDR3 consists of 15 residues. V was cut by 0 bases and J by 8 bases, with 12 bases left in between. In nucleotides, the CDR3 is TGCGCCAGCAGCTTGGAATGGGGCGCGGATTCACCCCTCCACTTT. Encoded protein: CASSLEWGADSPLHF.

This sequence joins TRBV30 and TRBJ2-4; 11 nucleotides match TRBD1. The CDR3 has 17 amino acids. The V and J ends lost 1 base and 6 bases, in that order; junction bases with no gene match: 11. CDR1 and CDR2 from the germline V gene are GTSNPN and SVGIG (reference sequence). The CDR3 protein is CAWSAPLSGTGGNIQYF. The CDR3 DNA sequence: TGTGCCTGGAGTGCACCCCTATCCGGGACAGGGGGAAACATTCAGTACTTC.

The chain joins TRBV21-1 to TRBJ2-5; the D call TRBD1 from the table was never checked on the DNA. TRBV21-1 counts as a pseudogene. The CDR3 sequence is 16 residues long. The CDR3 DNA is TGTGCCAGCAGCCCTCGGACAGGGGGCCTTTTAGAGACCCAGTACTTC. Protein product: CASSPRTGGLLETQYF.

The CDR3: CASSLSGTGNEKLFF. The CDR3 DNA sequence: TGTGCCAGCAGCCTATCCGGGACAGGGAATGAAAAACTGTTTTTT. The genes are TRBV14 and TRBJ1-4; 9 bases map to TRBD1. CDR1 SGHDN and CDR2 FVKESK come from the germline V gene. The CDR3 spans 15 residues. Trimming took 4 bases from V and 5 from J; bases not matched to a gene: 5.

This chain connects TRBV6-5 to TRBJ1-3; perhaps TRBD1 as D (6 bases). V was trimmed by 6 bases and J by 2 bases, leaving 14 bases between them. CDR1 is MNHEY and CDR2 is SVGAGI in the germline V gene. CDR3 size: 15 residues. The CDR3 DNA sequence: TGTGCCAGCAGCTCTACAGGGTTTCCTGGAAACACCATATATTTT. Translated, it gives CASSSTGFPGNTIYF.

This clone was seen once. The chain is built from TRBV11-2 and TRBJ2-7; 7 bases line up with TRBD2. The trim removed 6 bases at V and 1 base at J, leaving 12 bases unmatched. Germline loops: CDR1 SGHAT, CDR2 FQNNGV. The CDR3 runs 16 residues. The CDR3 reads CASSPPPGGLSYEQYF. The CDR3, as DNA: TGTGCCAGCAGTCCTCCACCGGGAGGCCTATCCTACGAGCAGTACTTC.

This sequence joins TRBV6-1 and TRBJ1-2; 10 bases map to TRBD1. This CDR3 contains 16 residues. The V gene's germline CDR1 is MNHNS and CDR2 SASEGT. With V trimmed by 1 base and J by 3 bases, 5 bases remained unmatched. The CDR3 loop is CASSEGTGGSYYGYTF. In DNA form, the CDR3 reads TGTGCCAGCAGTGAAGGGACAGGGGGGAGCTACTATGGCTACACCTTC.

The CDR3 DNA follows: TGTGCCAGCATCCAAGGGGGGACCCAGTACTTC. Protein sequence: CASIQGGTQYF. This sequence joins TRBV6-1 and TRBJ2-5, with D perhaps matching TRBD1 (6 bases). Looked up from germline, CDR1 is MNHNS and CDR2 is SASEGT. Trimming left V 7 bases short and J 7 bases short, with 10 bases between. This CDR3 contains 11 residues.

CDR3 DNA: TGTGCCACCTGGACTACTAGCACAGATACGCAGTATTTT. Protein sequence: CATWTTSTDTQYF. This sequence joins TRBV27 and TRBJ2-3; the D gene is possibly TRBD2 (6 bases). Deletions cut 10 bases from V and 0 bases from J, with 11 bases between. CDR1 is MNHEY and CDR2 is SMNVEV in the germline V gene (reference sequence). This CDR3 spans 13 amino acids.